This T cell receptor beta chain was identified in a study of cytomegalovirus exposure and HLA in healthy donors. At the level of the study: A prior study identified 110 million or so unique TCR beta sequences from roughly 180 million T cells.

For this clone: Its antigen is as yet unknown.

PCR amplification relied on 60 Vbeta primers (plus 13 Jbeta primers). Only in-frame clones appear in the TCRdb table, and some are missing; sequencing was by immunoSEQ multiplex PCR. The sample lists 98,000 or so clones, approximately 80% occurring once. Overall study results and limits: Most TCR beta V segments were productive about 90% or about 30% of the time in an earlier analysis. The study had only CMV serostatus as immune exposure information.

The germline V gene encodes CDR1 MNHEY and CDR2 SMNVEV (reference sequence). V shed 1 base and J shed 1 base, with 7 bases lying between them. This CDR3 comprises 14 residues. The chain joins TRBV27 to TRBJ2-5; maybe TRBD2 (6 bases). The sequencing input was PBMCs. The source of this sequence is a man between 60 and 75 years old in good health and CMV-seropositive. Here the CDR3 reads CASSLYGGQETQYF. As DNA, the CDR3 is TGTGCCAGCAGTTTATACGGGGGCCAAGAGACCCAGTACTTC.